The T cell receptor (beta chain) under discussion was sequenced for a study of blood T cell repertoires in COVID-19. The wider study: Nucleic acid was either cDNA or gDNA, and it came from T cells, B-cell-depleted T cells, or PBMCs.

Clones were sequenced by immunoSEQ multiplex PCR, and TCRdb holds only the in-frame ones, with some missing. The sample carries over 250,000 clones, roughly 85% recorded once. Germline loops: CDR1 ENHRY, CDR2 SYGVKD. V lost 2 bases, J lost 0 bases, and 11 bases lay in between. This CDR3 is built from 16 residues. The sequence was obtained from a woman aged 45-65 years who had recovered from COVID-19. The chain carries TRBV10-3 and TRBJ1-3; D is uncertain. Sequenced: peripheral blood. CDR3 protein: CAISERHLPSGNTIYF. The CDR3 DNA sequence: TGTGCCATCAGTGAGAGACATCTACCCTCTGGAAACACCATATATTTT.